These T cell receptor beta chains were read from a single sample in a study of radiation and T cells in renal cell carcinoma. The table came from immunoSEQ multiplex PCR; TCRdb's copy has only in-frame clones and leaves some out. Of around 100,000 clones in the sample, 75% to 85% were seen once. Sequencing was performed on blood, taken from a patient whose treatment included radiotherapy and nephrectomy. These receptors were taken from a man aged 55 to 70 with renal cell carcinoma. Both conserved end residues are part of each CDR3. Fields, in order: CDR3 protein, CDR3 DNA, D gene, clone size, V gene, J gene. D genes are given only for firm matches. Expanded clones are given a class, and other clones once, few, many or no size at all.

cdr3_aa: CASSLAGQGYGYTF; cdr3_nt: TGTGCCAGCTCACTAGCGGGACAGGGCTATGGCTACACCTTC; d_call: TRBD1; clone_size: NA; v_call: TRBV18; j_call: TRBJ1-2
cdr3_aa: CASSYGDTRDNEQFF; cdr3_nt: TGTGCCAGCAGTTACGGGGACACTCGGGACAATGAGCAGTTCTTC; d_call: NA; clone_size: NA; v_call: TRBV5-6; j_call: TRBJ2-1
cdr3_aa: CASSEQGGSQPQHF; cdr3_nt: TGCGCCAGCAGCGAACAGGGTGGGAGTCAGCCCCAGCATTTT; d_call: NA; clone_size: NA; v_call: TRBV5-1; j_call: TRBJ1-5
cdr3_aa: CAISESERRTGLGNTEAFF; cdr3_nt: TGTGCCATCAGTGAGTCGGAACGACGGACGGGCCTAGGGAACACTGAAGCTTTCTTT; d_call: NA; clone_size: NA; v_call: TRBV10-3; j_call: TRBJ1-1
cdr3_aa: CASSFLSGIRQETQYF; cdr3_nt: TGTGCCAGCAGTTTTCTTAGCGGGATCCGCCAAGAGACCCAGTACTTC; d_call: TRBD2; clone_size: NA; v_call: TRBV27; j_call: TRBJ2-5
cdr3_aa: CASSPTAGPWHQPQHF; cdr3_nt: TGTGCCAGCAGCCCCACAGCGGGCCCTTGGCATCAGCCCCAGCATTTT; d_call: NA; clone_size: NA; v_call: TRBV14; j_call: TRBJ1-5
cdr3_aa: CASSSSGRVYEQYF; cdr3_nt: TGTGCCAGCAGCAGTAGCGGGAGGGTCTACGAGCAGTACTTC; d_call: TRBD2; clone_size: NA; v_call: TRBV27; j_call: TRBJ2-7
cdr3_aa: CASSESKLGRRNTEAFF; cdr3_nt: TGCGCCAGCAGTGAGTCGAAACTGGGCAGGAGGAACACTGAAGCTTTCTTT; d_call: NA; clone_size: NA; v_call: TRBV10-1; j_call: TRBJ1-1
cdr3_aa: CASSRWGGPHSTDTQYF; cdr3_nt: TGTGCCAGTAGTCGATGGGGGGGGCCCCATAGCACAGATACGCAGTATTTT; d_call: NA; clone_size: once; v_call: TRBV19; j_call: TRBJ2-3
cdr3_aa: CASKVLPGAYEQYF; cdr3_nt: TGTGCCAGTAAAGTATTGCCGGGGGCCTACGAGCAGTACTTC; d_call: NA; clone_size: once; v_call: TRBV19; j_call: TRBJ2-7
cdr3_aa: CASSNRGLQETQYF; cdr3_nt: TGTGCCAGCAGCAATCGGGGACTTCAAGAGACCCAGTACTTC; d_call: NA; clone_size: NA; v_call: TRBV11-1; j_call: TRBJ2-5
cdr3_aa: CASSMFAGELFF; cdr3_nt: TGTGCCAGTAGTATGTTTGCCGGGGAGCTGTTTTTT; d_call: NA; clone_size: once; v_call: TRBV19; j_call: TRBJ2-2
cdr3_aa: CASNPGPRPNQPQHF; cdr3_nt: TGTGCCAGCAACCCGGGACCCAGACCCAATCAGCCCCAGCATTTT; d_call: NA; clone_size: NA; v_call: TRBV6-1; j_call: TRBJ1-5
cdr3_aa: CASGVGRAYEQYF; cdr3_nt: TGTGCCAGCGGGGTTGGGCGTGCCTACGAGCAGTACTTC; d_call: NA; clone_size: NA; v_call: TRBV27; j_call: TRBJ2-7